The rows below give T cell receptor beta chains drawn from one sample of a study of response to subunit inactivated influenza vaccine. TCRdb reprocessed the RT-PCR reads with MiXCR, giving one entry per CDR3 protein. The data hold around 480,000 distinct CDR3 sequences, with 16% observed a single time. Sequenced material: CD4+ T cells sorted from PBMCs, taken roughly 24 months after vaccination. The receptors originated from a man aged 45 to 75 who received an inactivated influenza vaccine. Both conserved end residues are part of each CDR3. A D gene is named only where the DNA matches it firmly. Clone size is not always given. Where it is, it says once, few, many or a class for expanded clones.

clone size	D gene	V gene	J gene	CDR3 DNA	CDR3 protein
-	-	TRBV20-1	TRBJ1-6	TGCAGTGCTAGAGAGACGCGGGGGAGAAATTCACCCCTCCACTTT	CSARETRGRNSPLHF
many	TRBD2	TRBV20-1	TRBJ2-1	TGCAGTGCTCTGACCGGGACTGGGGGGGATGAGCAGTTCTTC	CSALTGTGGDEQFF
-	-	TRBV2	TRBJ1-1	TGTGCCAGCAGTGAGGCGGGACACTTGAACACTGAAGCTTTCTTT	CASSEAGHLNTEAFF
-	TRBD2	TRBV5-6	TRBJ2-3	TGTGCCAGCAGCTTCCGGGGGGAAGATACGCAGTATTTT	CASSFRGEDTQYF
many	TRBD1	TRBV29-1	TRBJ2-1	TGCAGCGTTGGGGGGACAGGGGAACACAATGAGCAGTTCTTC	CSVGGTGEHNEQFF
few	TRBD2	TRBV20-1	TRBJ2-3	TGCAGTGCTAGCCTAGCGGGGGGGCAGGGAGATACGCAGTATTTT	CSASLAGGQGDTQYF
many	-	TRBV11-3	TRBJ1-1	TGTGCCAGCAGCCACAGGAGAGACACTGAAGCTTTCTTT	CASSHRRDTEAFF
-	-	TRBV28	TRBJ2-3	TGTGCCAGCGTCCCACAACAGGGGGGGTCCACAGATACGCAGTATTTT	CASVPQQGGSTDTQYF
few	-	TRBV9	TRBJ2-5	TGTGCCAGCAGCGTAGGCGCCTACGGGGAGACCCAGTACTTC	CASSVGAYGETQYF
many	-	TRBV7-9	TRBJ2-2	TGTGCCAGCAGGACGGAGGGGGACGGGGAGCTGTTTTTT	CASRTEGDGELFF
-	-	TRBV5-4	TRBJ2-3	TGTGCCAGCAGCACAGCAGGGGAAGGCACAGATACGCAGTATTTT	CASSTAGEGTDTQYF
few	-	TRBV29-1	TRBJ2-3	TGCAGCGGCATACGGGGCACAGATACGCAGTATTTT	CSGIRGTDTQYF
-	TRBD2	TRBV20-1	TRBJ2-3	TGCAGTGCCGCGGGGGGGGTCACAGATACGCAGTATTTT	CSAAGGVTDTQYF
-	TRBD2	TRBV5-5	TRBJ2-5	TGTGCCAGCAGTCCTGCAGCGGGGGAGATACAAGAGACCCAGTACTTC	CASSPAAGEIQETQYF
-	TRBD1	TRBV20-1	TRBJ2-3	TGCAGTGCAAGCAAACGGGACAGGGCCACAGATACGCAGTATTTT	CSASKRDRATDTQYF
many	TRBD1	TRBV12-3/TRBV12-4	TRBJ1-1	TGTGCCAGCAGCTCCCGACAGGGGCGGACTGAAGCTTTCTTT	CASSSRQGRTEAFF
-	-	TRBV9	TRBJ2-7	TGTGCCAGCAGCGTAGATCTAACGGCGATCGAGCAGTACTTC	CASSVDLTAIEQYF
-	-	TRBV20-1	TRBJ1-2	TGCAGTGCTAGAGGGCCCGGACGGGGGAGCGGCTACACCTTC	CSARGPGRGSGYTF
-	-	TRBV7-8	TRBJ1-5	TGTGCCAGCAGCGAAAGGACTGACCAGCGTTTT	CASSERTDQRF
few	-	TRBV4-3	TRBJ2-7	TGCGCCAGCAGCCAAACTCCAGGGGCCACCGTCTACGAGCAGTACTTC	CASSQTPGATVYEQYF
-	-	TRBV4-2	TRBJ2-1	TGTGCCAGCAGCCAAGATCGAGCGCCGTTGGATGAGCAGTTCTTC	CASSQDRAPLDEQFF
-	TRBD1	TRBV7-9	TRBJ1-1	TGTGCCAGCAGCTCGGGGACAGCCTCGAACACTGAAGCTTTCTTT	CASSSGTASNTEAFF
few	TRBD2	TRBV12-3/TRBV12-4	TRBJ2-7	TGTGCCAGCAGTACTAGCGGGAGTGTCTACGAGCAGTACTTC	CASSTSGSVYEQYF